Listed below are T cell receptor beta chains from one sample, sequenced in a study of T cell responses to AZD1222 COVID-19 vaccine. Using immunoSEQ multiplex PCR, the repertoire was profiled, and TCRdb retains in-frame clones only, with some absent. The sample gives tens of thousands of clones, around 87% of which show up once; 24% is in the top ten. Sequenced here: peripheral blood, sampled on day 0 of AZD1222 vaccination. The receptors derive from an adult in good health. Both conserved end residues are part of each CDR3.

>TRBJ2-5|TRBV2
CASSPAGAVQETQYF
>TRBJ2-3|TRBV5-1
CASSLGARTDTQYF
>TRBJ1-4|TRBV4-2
CASSQEGGTGEKLFF
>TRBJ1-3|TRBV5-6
CASSLVLESGNTIYF
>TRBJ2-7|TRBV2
CASSTSASEQYF
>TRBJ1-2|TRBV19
CASDGPYSYGYTF
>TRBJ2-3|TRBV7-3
CASRGLGTDTQYF
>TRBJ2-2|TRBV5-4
CASSLQGMGTGELFF
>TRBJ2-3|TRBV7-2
CASSPRAGVGTDTQYF
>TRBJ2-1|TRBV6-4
CASKPSGGHNEQFF
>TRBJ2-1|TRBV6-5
CASTVSGGAGNEQFF
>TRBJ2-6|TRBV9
CASSVVPGQGAGANVLTF
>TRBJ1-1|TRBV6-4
CASSDNRNTEAFF
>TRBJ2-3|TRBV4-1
CASSRIDGLAGGLPSTDTQYF
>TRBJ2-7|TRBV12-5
CASGPDRQAGLEQYF
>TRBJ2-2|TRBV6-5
CASYRGRSTGELFF
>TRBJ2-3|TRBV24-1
CATSVGTDTQYF
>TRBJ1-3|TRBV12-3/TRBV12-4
CASSLQGPKAIYF
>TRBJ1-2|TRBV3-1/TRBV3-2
CASSQLGVNYGYTF
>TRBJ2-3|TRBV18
CASSLQLTDTQYF
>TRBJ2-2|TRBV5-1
CASSLGLVATGELFF
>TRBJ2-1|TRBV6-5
CASRSAGGRGNEQFF
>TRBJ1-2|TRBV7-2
CASSLEGFYGYTF
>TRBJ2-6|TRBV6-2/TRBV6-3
CASSRPGAGANVLTF
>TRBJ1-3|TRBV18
CASSPGSGGTGNTIYF
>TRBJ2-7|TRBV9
CASSVASGGDEQYF
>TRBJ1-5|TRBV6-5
CASSYSSNQPQHF